The 22 T cell receptor beta chains below were found in one sample sequenced in a study of blood T cell repertoires in COVID-19. Sequencing used immunoSEQ multiplex PCR; TCRdb keeps in-frame clones, though not all of them. The data show about 480,000 clones, about 88% seen once. What was sequenced was peripheral blood. These receptors were collected from a man between 18 and 29 years old with COVID-19, enrolled during active disease.

J is TRBJ1-6 and V is TRBV6-5; 10 bases line up with TRBD1. The germline V gene has CDR1 MNHEY and CDR2 SVGAGI. With 6 bases clipped from V and 6 bases from J, the junction kept 5 bases outside the gene matches. This CDR3 contains 15 residues. In DNA form, the CDR3 reads TGTGCCAGCAGGGCAGACAGGGGGCGTAATTCACCCCTCCACTTT. It specifies CASRADRGRNSPLHF.

This clone has ten or more counts. The chain employs TRBV6-1 and TRBJ2-2, with unresolved D. The CDR3 has 16 residues. Germline V CDR1 and CDR2: MNHNS, SASEGT. The V end was cut by 3 bases, the J end by 1 base, with 12 bases between. The CDR3: CASSDPLSMNTGELFF. The DNA of the CDR3 is TGTGCCAGCAGTGACCCCCTTTCTATGAACACCGGGGAGCTGTTTTTT.

This clone is a singleton in its sample. The rearrangement links TRBV3-1 (or the pseudogene TRBV3-2) to TRBJ2-1; 9 bases match TRBD2. Germline V CDR1 and CDR2: LGHDT, YNNKEL (reference sequence). This CDR3 spans 12 amino acids. V was clipped by 1 base and J by 14 bases; unmatched bases: 3. CDR3 amino acids: CASSQAAGGEFF. CDR3 coding DNA: TGTGCCAGCAGCCAAGCGGCGGGGGGGGAGTTCTTC.

The chain combines TRBV7-9 with TRBJ2-5; no firm D call. Between the trimmed V and J ends, which lost 2 bases and 2 bases, there was a span of 3 bases. Germline V CDR1 and CDR2: SEHNR, FQNEAQ (reference sequence). The CDR3 totals 12 residues. DNA for the CDR3: TGTGCCAGCAGCTTAACACAAGAGACCCAGTACTTC. Its translation: CASSLTQETQYF.

This clone was recorded a few times. The V gene is TRBV10-3, the J gene TRBJ1-2, with D tentatively TRBD1 (5 bases). Trimming left V 4 bases short and J 2 bases short, with 8 bases between. There are 13 residues in the CDR3. The germline CDR1 and CDR2 sequences are ENHRY and SYGVKD. For the CDR3, the DNA is TGTGCCATCAGTGTGGACAACAACTATGGCTACACCTTC. Encoded protein: CAISVDNNYGYTF.

The V gene is TRBV7-2, the J gene TRBJ1-1, with D possibly matching TRBD1 (6 bases). CDR1 SGHTA and CDR2 FQGNSA come from the germline V gene. The CDR3 extends over 16 amino acids. Trimming cost V 5 bases and J 0 bases, with 16 bases left between them. This chain's CDR3 is CASSITGSVMNTEAFF. The CDR3 bases are TGTGCCAGCAGCATAACAGGGTCAGTAATGAACACTGAAGCTTTCTTT.

The chain employs TRBV5-4 and TRBJ1-6; 9 nucleotides align to TRBD1. Germline CDR1 SGHNT, CDR2 YYREEE (reference sequence). J lost 5 bases, V lost 4 bases, and 4 bases had no gene match. The CDR3 is 15 residues long. DNA of the CDR3: TGTGCCAGCAGCCCCGACAGGGGGGATAATTCACCCCTCCACTTT. Protein sequence: CASSPDRGDNSPLHF.

The gene calls are TRBV20-1 and TRBJ2-5; D is unresolved. V was pared by 8 bases and J by 0 bases, with 7 bases between. CDR1 and CDR2 (germline): DFQATT, SNEGSKA (reference sequence). There are 11 residues in the CDR3. The CDR3 bases are TGCAGTAACGGGTACCAAGAGACCCAGTACTTC. Translation gives CSNGYQETQYF.

DNA of the CDR3: TGCGCCAGCAGCAAAGGGACGGGGGGGAATGAAAAACTGTTTTTT. Its translation is CASSKGTGGNEKLFF. The chain joins TRBV5-1 to TRBJ1-4; TRBD1 might be the D (5 bases). Trimming stripped 4 bases from V and 5 bases from J, with 15 bases between. CDR1 and CDR2 from the germline V gene are SGHRS and YFSETQ. This CDR3 is built from 15 residues.

The chain carries TRBV5-1 and TRBJ2-2, with a tentative D call TRBD2 (7 bases). The CDR3 is 16 residues long. V lost 4 bases and J lost 0, with 13 bases in between. CDR1 is SGHRS and CDR2 is YFSETQ in the germline V gene. The CDR3 DNA is TGCGCCAGCAGCCCAAAGCGGGACACGAACACCGGGGAGCTGTTTTTT. Residues: CASSPKRDTNTGELFF.

J is TRBJ1-6 and V is TRBV5-1; 8 bases map to TRBD1. V lost 0 bases and J lost 8; bases outside the gene matches: 4. CDR1 and CDR2 from the germline V gene are SGHRS and YFSETQ. This CDR3 is 15 amino acids long. In DNA form, the CDR3 reads TGCGCCAGCAGCTTGGCGACAGGGGCGGATTCACCCCTCCACTTT. Protein product: CASSLATGADSPLHF.

Concerning this clone itself: Different DNA sequences within this sample yield the same CDR3. The chain joins TRBV29-1 to TRBJ2-5, with 11 bases identical to TRBD2. Germline CDR1 reads SQVTM; CDR2 reads ANQGSEA. This CDR3 contains 14 residues. With V trimmed by 6 bases and J by 2 bases, 5 bases remained unmatched. CDR3 in amino acids: CSVAGLAEQETQYF. CDR3 coding DNA: TGCAGCGTGGCGGGACTAGCGGAACAAGAGACCCAGTACTTC. Filled out from reference TRBV29-1 and TRBJ2-5, the complete variable domain reads SAVISQKPSRDICQRGTSLTIQCQVDSQVTMMFWYRQQPGQSLTLIATANQGSEATYESGFVIDKFPISRPNLTFSTLTVSNMSPEDSSIYLCSVAGLAEQETQYFGPGTRLLVL.

The V gene is TRBV4-1, the J gene TRBJ2-7, with D maybe TRBD2 (5 bases). With 0 bases removed from V and 0 bases from J, the gap between germline ends came to 9 bases. Germline-derived CDR1 and CDR2 are MGHRA and YSYEKL. The CDR3 sequence is 15 residues long. The CDR3 here is CASSQDGGSSYEQYF. CDR3 DNA: TGCGCCAGCAGCCAAGATGGAGGATCCTCCTACGAGCAGTACTTC.

The J gene is TRBJ2-3, the V gene TRBV3-1 (or the pseudogene TRBV3-2), with 8 bases that match TRBD1. Losses at the gene ends were 4 bases for V and 1 base for J; bases not matched to a gene: 7. Germline V lookup: CDR1 LGHDT, CDR2 YNNKEL (reference sequence). The CDR3 totals 16 residues. CDR3 nucleotides: TGTGCCAGCAGCCTGACAGGGGTAGCTGGCACAGATACGCAGTATTTT. The encoded protein is CASSLTGVAGTDTQYF.

The chain carries TRBV7-9 and TRBJ2-1; 9 positions agree with TRBD1. The CDR3 totals 16 residues. Per the germline V gene, CDR1 is SEHNR and CDR2 is FQNEAQ (reference sequence). With 5 bases clipped from V and 5 bases from J, the junction kept 10 bases outside the gene matches. The CDR3 nucleotides read TGTGCCAGCAGCCTAACCGGGACAGGGATAGACAATGAGCAGTTCTTC. Its translation: CASSLTGTGIDNEQFF. Filled out from reference TRBV7-9 and TRBJ2-1, the complete variable domain reads DTGVSQNPRHKITKRGQNVTFRCDPISEHNRLYWYRQTLGQGPEFLTYFQNEAQLEKSRLLSDRFSAERPKGSFSTLEIQRTEQGDSAMYLCASSLTGTGIDNEQFFGPGTRLTVL.

The gene calls are TRBV13 and TRBJ2-7; no clear D. The V end was cut by 1 base, the J end by 5 bases, with 9 bases between. This CDR3 is built from 13 residues. The V gene's germline CDR1 is PRHDT and CDR2 FYEKMQ (reference sequence). CDR3 DNA sequence: TGTGCCAGCAGCTTAGACTTTTCGGACGAGCAGTACTTC. Amino acids: CASSLDFSDEQYF.

The V call is TRBV6-1, the J call TRBJ2-5; no clear D. The CDR3 contains 14 residues. V was pared by 2 bases and J by 5 bases, with 12 bases between. Germline CDR1 reads MNHNS; CDR2 reads SASEGT. This CDR3 reads CASSELVASETQYF. The CDR3 nucleotides read TGTGCCAGCAGTGAACTAGTAGCTTCGGAGACCCAGTACTTC.

The CDR3 reads CATSDPGTPQETQYF. CDR3 bases: TGTGCCACCAGTGATCCAGGGACACCCCAAGAGACCCAGTACTTC. The chain employs TRBV24-1 and TRBJ2-5, with D perhaps matching TRBD1 (6 bases). CDR3 length: 15 amino acids. Germline CDR1 KGHDR, CDR2 SFDVKD. Trimming took off 3 bases at V and 1 base at J, with 11 bases between the two ends.

In the case of this clone: A read error may produce the germline difference seen at one junction end. This rearrangement joins TRBV6-5 to TRBJ2-1, with D unclear. The germline CDR1 and CDR2 sequences are MNHEY and SVGAGI. CDR3 length: 13 amino acids. The CDR3 DNA reads TGTGCCAGCAGTCCCGGGTCCTCCAATGAGCAGTTCTTC. This translates into CASSPGSSNEQFF.

As to this clone: The same CDR3 arises from other DNA sequences in this sample as well. The chain carries TRBV27 and TRBJ1-2; D is perhaps TRBD1 (5 bases). Looked up from germline, CDR1 is MNHEY and CDR2 is SMNVEV (reference sequence). V was pared by 5 bases and J by 2 bases, with 9 bases between. The CDR3 has 13 residues. The chain's CDR3 is CASSPQGNYGYTF. The CDR3 nucleotides are TGTGCCAGCAGTCCTCAGGGAAACTATGGCTACACCTTC.

The CDR3: CASSLGRGPQHF. Here the CDR3 DNA reads TGTGCCAGCAGCTTGGGACGGGGGCCCCAGCATTTT. The J gene is TRBJ1-5, the V gene TRBV5-6; D ambiguous. Trimming cost V 0 bases and J 9 bases, with 7 bases left between them. Germline V CDR1 and CDR2: SGHDT, YYEEEE. The CDR3 sequence is 12 residues long.

The chain couples TRBV10-1 to TRBJ2-1, with 11 bases fitting TRBD2. The germline V gene has CDR1 WNHNN and CDR2 SYGVQD (reference sequence). The length of the CDR3 is 14 residues. V lost 6 bases to trimming and J lost 8 bases; unmatched junction nucleotides: 6. The CDR3 loop is CASSGGLAAYEQFF. The CDR3 region has the DNA TGCGCCAGCAGCGGGGGACTAGCGGCATATGAGCAGTTCTTC.